Shown below are 30 T cell receptor beta chains from a single sample sequenced in a study of CD8+CD57+ T cells in acquired aplastic anemia. Profiling that covered TCR beta VDJ and CDR3 relied on genomic DNA as its template. TCRdb re-derived calls from the reads in MiXCR, one entry per CDR3 protein. The sample lists around 180,000 distinct CDR3 sequences; 48% were seen once. Those patients picked for sequencing had displayed CD8+CD57+ cell expansion on flow cytometry. The sequenced material came from sorted CD4+, CD8+, or CD8+CD57+ T cells (not recorded which) from PBMCs. Receptor source: a human donor with aplastic anemia.

This clonotype was picked up many times. The chain joins TRBV7-3 to TRBJ2-3, with TRBD2 identical over 12 bases. J was trimmed by 4 bases and V by 3 bases; bases with no gene match: 2. The length of the CDR3 is 15 residues. Germline V gives CDR1 SGHTA, CDR2 FQGTGA. Written as DNA, the CDR3 is TGTGCCAGCAGCTTGTCTAGCGGGGGGGCAGATACGCAGTATTTT. Its protein is CASSLSSGGADTQYF.

In its sample, this clonotype was seen many times. The chain employs TRBV2 and TRBJ1-2; D unresolved. The CDR3 extends over 12 amino acids. The V gene lost 2 bases and the J gene lost 3 bases, with 4 bases spanning the gap. In germline, CDR1 is SNHLY, CDR2 FYNNEI. Here the CDR3 reads CASSELDYGYTF. The CDR3 DNA reads TGTGCCAGCAGTGAACTAGACTATGGCTACACCTTC.

This clonotype was recorded at least ten times. The V gene is TRBV5-5, the J gene TRBJ1-6; unclear D gene. Germline loops: CDR1 SGHKS, CDR2 YYEKEE (reference sequence). The CDR3 sequence is 15 residues long. V was clipped by 3 bases and J by 6 bases, with 13 bases between them. CDR3 amino acids: CASSWTGPPNSPLHF. Written as DNA, the CDR3 is TGTGCCAGCAGCTGGACCGGGCCACCTAATTCACCCCTCCACTTT.

This clonotype was picked up a small number of times. CDR3 sequence: CATSPGAGEQFF. DNA for the CDR3: TGTGCCACCAGTCCTGGGGCGGGAGAGCAGTTCTTC. The gene calls are TRBV24-1 and TRBJ2-1; D is possibly TRBD2 (6 bases). V lost 6 bases and J 10 bases, leaving 12 bases between the germline ends. Germline assignment: CDR1 KGHDR and CDR2 SFDVKD. CDR3 length equals 12 residues.

V is TRBV20-1 and J is TRBJ2-7; unclear D gene. V was pared by 2 bases and J by 4 bases, with 3 bases between. The CDR3 contains 10 residues. CDR1 is DFQATT, CDR2 SNEGSKA, per germline (reference sequence). For the CDR3, the DNA is TGCAGTGCTAGAATATACGAGCAGTACTTC. Protein: CSARIYEQYF.

The table lists this clonotype with a few counts. J is TRBJ2-7 and V is TRBV25-1; 10 bases align to TRBD1. The CDR3 length is 13 residues. Germline V lookup: CDR1 MGHDK, CDR2 SYGVNS. V dropped 6 bases and J dropped 5; count of bases not matched to a gene: 4. CDR3 amino acids: CASRATGGNEQYF. The CDR3 DNA reads as TGTGCCAGCAGAGCGACAGGGGGCAACGAGCAGTACTTC.

The chain uses TRBV5-6 and TRBJ1-6, with 7 nucleotides matching TRBD1. Germline CDR1 SGHDT, CDR2 YYEEEE. The J segment lost 10 bases and the V segment lost 0 bases, leaving 13 bases of the junction unmatched. The CDR3 is 17 amino acids. DNA of the CDR3: TGTGCCAGCAGCTTGGTACAGGGGATGGGCCGATGGTCACCCCTCCACTTT. Translation: CASSLVQGMGRWSPLHF.

The genes are TRBV7-7 and TRBJ2-5, with unresolved D. Germline V gene sequence: CDR1 SSHAT, CDR2 FNYEAQ (reference sequence). The CDR3 contains 14 residues. Trimming left V 4 bases short and J 1 base short, with 10 bases between. The CDR3 spells CASSSSGIQETQYF. The CDR3 bases are TGTGCCAGCAGCTCCTCAGGAATCCAAGAGACCCAGTACTTC.

This clonotype was counted ten times or more. V and J are TRBV20-1 and TRBJ2-5; TRBD1 is a possible D gene (5 bases). Trimming left V 5 bases short and J 4 bases short, with 20 bases between. Germline CDR1 reads DFQATT; CDR2 reads SNEGSKA (reference sequence). CDR3 length equals 15 residues. The CDR3 nucleotides read TGCAGTGCTTATCCCCCAGGGCGCCGCTCAGAGACCCAGTACTTC. As protein: CSAYPPGRRSETQYF.

This clonotype has a count of ten or more. The rearrangement links TRBV4-1 to TRBJ2-3; TRBD1 aligns across 10 bases. The CDR3 loop spans 16 amino acids. Germline loops: CDR1 MGHRA, CDR2 YSYEKL. V lost 2 bases and J lost 7; bases outside the gene matches: 9. The CDR3 sequence: CASSQQTGGRVNTQYF. In DNA, the CDR3 is TGCGCCAGCAGCCAACAGACAGGGGGCCGTGTAAATACGCAGTATTTT.

The V call is TRBV15, the J call TRBJ1-2, with unresolved D. This CDR3 has 14 amino acids. Trimming pared 5 bases from V and 1 base from J, leaving 11 bases between. Germline CDR1 reads LNHNV; CDR2 reads YYDKDF (reference sequence). CDR3 sequence (DNA): TGTGCCACCAGCTTTCCCTACCGTAACTATGGCTACACCTTC. Its protein product is CATSFPYRNYGYTF. The variable domain in full, with the rest retrieved from reference TRBV15 and TRBJ1-2, is DAMVIQNPRYQVTQFGKPVTLSCSQTLNHNVMYWYQQKSSQAPKLLFHYYDKDFNNEADTPDNFQSRRPNTSFCFLDIRSPGLGDTAMYLCATSFPYRNYGYTFGSGTRLTVV.

This chain connects TRBV4-1 to TRBJ2-7; 8 bases map to TRBD1. CDR3 length equals 15 residues. Germline V gene sequence: CDR1 MGHRA, CDR2 YSYEKL. The ends lost 4 bases at V and 2 bases at J; junction bases unmatched: 7. CDR3 sequence (DNA): TGCGCCAGCAGCCCAGGGACAGGAGGGCCCTACGAGCAGTACTTC. Its protein product is CASSPGTGGPYEQYF.

About this clonotype: Germline and junction disagree at one end, which may indicate a read error. This chain connects TRBV2 to TRBJ1-2; tentatively, D is TRBD1 (6 bases). CDR1 and CDR2 from the germline V gene are SNHLY and FYNNEI. There are 16 residues in the CDR3. CDR3 sequence: CASSSPAGEGLNGFTF. In DNA, the CDR3 is TGTGCCAGCAGTAGTCCCGCAGGGGAAGGGCTTAATGGCTTCACCTTC. Filled out from reference TRBV2 and TRBJ1-2, the complete variable domain reads EPEVTQTPSHQVTQMGQEVILRCVPISNHLYFYWYRQILGQKVEFLVSFYNNEISEKSEIFDDQFSVERPDGSNFTLKIRSTKLEDSAMYFCASSSPAGEGLNGFTFGSGTRLTVV.

The CDR3 bases are TGCAGCGTTGGGGGGCCAGCTAACTATGGCTACACCTTC. This codes for CSVGGPANYGYTF. V gene TRBV29-1 combines with J gene TRBJ1-2; a possible D gene is TRBD1 (6 bases). V lost 4 bases and J lost 0, with 9 bases in between. The CDR3 covers 13 residues. Looked up from germline, CDR1 is SQVTM and CDR2 is ANQGSEA.

For this clonotype: Likely a read error: the CDR3 ends without its conserved phenylalanine or tryptophan. The chain combines TRBV2 with TRBJ1-5; D ambiguous. The CDR3 extends over 15 amino acids. The V gene lost 7 bases and the J gene lost 6 bases, with 19 bases spanning the gap. Per germline, CDR1 SNHLY and CDR2 FYNNEI. Here the CDR3 reads CASTPDGGYSQPQHL. The CDR3 coding sequence is TGTGCCAGCACCCCGGACGGTGGGTACAGTCAGCCCCAGCATCTT.

CDR3 sequence reads: CASSLSGRATNEKLFF. The CDR3 bases are TGTGCCAGCAGCTTATCCGGGAGAGCAACTAATGAAAAACTGTTTTTT. The chain combines TRBV7-3 with TRBJ1-4; no definite D call. The V gene's germline CDR1 is SGHTA and CDR2 FQGTGA. The CDR3 sequence is 16 residues long. The V end was cut by 2 bases, the J end by 0 bases, with 10 bases between.

This chain joins TRBV2 and TRBJ2-3; 8 bases line up with TRBD1. Trimming took 8 bases from V and 3 from J; bases not matched to a gene: 4. Germline lookup yields CDR1 SNHLY and CDR2 FYNNEI. This CDR3 has 13 residues. This chain's CDR3 is CASQGASTDTQYF. DNA of the CDR3: TGTGCCAGCCAGGGGGCGTCGACAGATACGCAGTATTTT.

This clonotype came up many times. The rearrangement joins TRBV7-2 to TRBJ2-1, with D possibly matching TRBD1 (6 bases). CDR3 length: 14 residues. Germline-derived CDR1 and CDR2 are SGHTA and FQGNSA. The ends were cut back, 0 bases at V and 7 bases at J, with 10 bases in the middle. DNA for the CDR3: TGTGCCAGCAGCTTAGCCAGGGGTGGGAATGAGCAGTTCTTC. Protein sequence: CASSLARGGNEQFF.

This clonotype was seen at least ten times. The CDR3, as DNA: TGTGCCAGCAGCTTAGACAGGGGATCGAACACTGAAGCTTTCTTT. Protein product: CASSLDRGSNTEAFF. The chain links TRBV7-2 to TRBJ1-1; 7 nucleotides agree with TRBD1. The CDR3 runs to 15 residues. The germline V gene has CDR1 SGHTA and CDR2 FQGNSA. V was clipped by 1 base and J by 1 base; unmatched bases: 3.

At least ten counts were recorded for this clonotype. V is TRBV6-5 and J is TRBJ1-6, with D possibly being TRBD1 (5 bases). Germline CDR1 and CDR2: MNHEY and SVGAGI. CDR3 length: 16 residues. With 4 bases removed from V and 10 bases from J, the gap between germline ends came to 20 bases. The CDR3 here is CASSFGGTINGSPLHF. The CDR3 DNA is TGTGCCAGCAGTTTTGGGGGGACTATTAATGGGTCACCCCTCCACTTT.

This clonotype was counted between two and nine times. The chain uses TRBV29-1 and TRBJ1-1; D unresolved. The CDR3 sequence is 15 residues long. Germline CDR1 is SQVTM and CDR2 is ANQGSEA. Trimming stripped 2 bases from V and 0 bases from J, with 13 bases between. The CDR3 spells CSVEQTQRMNTEAFF. The CDR3 bases are TGCAGCGTTGAACAGACACAAAGGATGAACACTGAAGCTTTCTTT. The complete variable domain, with remaining parts taken from reference TRBV29-1 and TRBJ1-1, reads SAVISQKPSRDICQRGTSLTIQCQVDSQVTMMFWYRQQPGQSLTLIATANQGSEATYESGFVIDKFPISRPNLTFSTLTVSNMSPEDSSIYLCSVEQTQRMNTEAFFGQGTRLTVV.

Comments on this clonotype: At one end the junction does not follow the germline gene, possibly because of a read error. The chain uses TRBV10-3 and TRBJ1-5; no clear D. CDR3 length: 17 residues. Germline V lookup: CDR1 ENHRY, CDR2 SYGVKD. CDR3 region: CATSDVVAAAPNQPQHF. The DNA for the CDR3 is TGTGCCACCAGTGACGTCGTGGCAGCCGCCCCCAATCAGCCCCAGCATTTT.

This clonotype appeared a single time. V and J are TRBV2 and TRBJ1-5; D gene uncertain. CDR1 and CDR2 (germline): SNHLY, FYNNEI. Trimming took 8 bases from V and 3 from J, leaving 8 bases between them. The CDR3 runs to 12 residues. CDR3: CASEQANQPQHF. The CDR3 DNA is TGTGCCAGCGAGCAGGCCAATCAGCCCCAGCATTTT.

The V gene is TRBV4-3, the J gene TRBJ1-5; D might be TRBD1 (5 bases). Deletions cut 0 bases from V and 11 bases from J, with 14 bases between. CDR3 length equals 14 residues. Looked up from germline, CDR1 is LGHNA and CDR2 is YSLEER. This CDR3 reads CASSQDEGLRAQHF. CDR3 bases: TGCGCCAGCAGCCAAGATGAGGGGCTAAGAGCCCAGCATTTT.

The J gene is TRBJ1-6, the V gene TRBV7-2; no firm D call. The germline V gene encodes CDR1 SGHTA and CDR2 FQGNSA. The CDR3 sequence is 14 residues long. V lost 2 bases and J 5 bases, leaving 7 bases between the germline ends. The CDR3 sequence: CASSLLNHNSPLHF. CDR3 sequence (DNA): TGTGCCAGCAGCTTACTTAATCATAATTCACCCCTCCACTTT.

V and J are TRBV5-8 and TRBJ2-5; D may correspond to TRBD1 or TRBD2 (5 bases each). This CDR3 spans 13 amino acids. V was cut by 4 bases and J by 4 bases, with 11 bases left in between. Looked up from germline, CDR1 is SGHTS and CDR2 is YDEGEE. The CDR3 nucleotides read TGTGCCAGCAGCGGAGGTGGGGGAGAGACCCAGTACTTC. Amino acid sequence: CASSGGGGETQYF.

A word on this clonotype: A much larger clonotype is one base distant, so this may be a read error. The genes are TRBV7-9 and TRBJ1-4; a possible D gene is TRBD1 (5 bases). Trimming stripped 2 bases from V and 1 base from J, with 11 bases between. The germline V gene encodes CDR1 SEHNR and CDR2 FQNEAQ (reference sequence). CDR3 length: 16 amino acids. The CDR3 here is CASSLSLGETNEKLFF. In DNA form, the CDR3 reads TGTGCCAGCAGCTTATCTTTAGGGGAAACTAATGAAAAACTGTTTTTT.

This clonotype was recorded only once. V usage is TRBV7-2 and J usage is TRBJ2-3; D unclear. This CDR3 is 16 amino acids long. V shed 1 base and J shed 0 bases, with 11 bases lying between them. Germline CDR1 SGHTA, CDR2 FQGNSA. The CDR3 nucleotides read TGTGCCAGCAGCTTAGGGGTCAGCTCTAGCACAGATACGCAGTATTTT. Protein sequence: CASSLGVSSSTDTQYF.

This clonotype has a count of ten or more. The chain's CDR3 is CASSQGRNNQPQHF. The CDR3 DNA sequence: TGTGCCAGCAGCCAAGGACGGAACAATCAGCCCCAGCATTTT. The rearrangement links TRBV9 to TRBJ1-5; D not resolved. With 4 bases removed from V and 3 bases from J, the gap between germline ends came to 11 bases. The CDR3 is 14 residues long. Germline V gives CDR1 SGDLS, CDR2 YYNGEE.

The gene calls are TRBV2 and TRBJ2-7; 10 positions match TRBD2. The CDR3 consists of 13 residues. Germline assignment: CDR1 SNHLY and CDR2 FYNNEI. The V and J ends lost 10 bases and 5 bases, in that order; junction bases with no gene match: 8. The CDR3 DNA follows: TGTGCCACCAACCTAGCGGGAGTGAACGAGCAGTACTTC. Encoded protein: CATNLAGVNEQYF.